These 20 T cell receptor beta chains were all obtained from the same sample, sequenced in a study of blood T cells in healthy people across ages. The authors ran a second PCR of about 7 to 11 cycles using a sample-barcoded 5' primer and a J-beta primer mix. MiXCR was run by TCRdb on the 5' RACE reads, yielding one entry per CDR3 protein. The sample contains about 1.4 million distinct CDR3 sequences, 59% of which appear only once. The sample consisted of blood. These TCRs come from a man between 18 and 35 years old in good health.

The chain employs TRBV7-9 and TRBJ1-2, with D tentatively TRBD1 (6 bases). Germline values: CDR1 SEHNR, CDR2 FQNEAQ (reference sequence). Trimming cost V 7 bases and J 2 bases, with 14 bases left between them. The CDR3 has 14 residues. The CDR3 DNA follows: TGTGCCAGCACCCCAGGGGTTAACAACTATGGCTACACCTTC. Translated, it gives CASTPGVNNYGYTF.

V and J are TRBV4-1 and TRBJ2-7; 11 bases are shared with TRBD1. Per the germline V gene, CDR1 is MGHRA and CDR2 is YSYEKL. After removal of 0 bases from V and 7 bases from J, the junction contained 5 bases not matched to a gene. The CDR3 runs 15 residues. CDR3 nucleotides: TGCGCCAGCAGCCAAGATAGTGGGACAGGGGGGGAGCAGTACTTC. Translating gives CASSQDSGTGGEQYF.

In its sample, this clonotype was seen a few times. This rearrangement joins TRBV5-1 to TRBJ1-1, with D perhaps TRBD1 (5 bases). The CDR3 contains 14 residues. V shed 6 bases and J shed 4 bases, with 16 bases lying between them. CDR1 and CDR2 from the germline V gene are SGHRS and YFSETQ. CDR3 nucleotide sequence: TGCGCCAGCACATCGGGCAGGGCGGGCACTGAAGCTTTCTTT. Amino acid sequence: CASTSGRAGTEAFF.

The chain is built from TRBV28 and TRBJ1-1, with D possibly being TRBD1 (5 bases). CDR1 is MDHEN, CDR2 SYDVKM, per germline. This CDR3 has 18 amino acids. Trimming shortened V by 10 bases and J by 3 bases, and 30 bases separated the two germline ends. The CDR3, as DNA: TGTGCCAACAATTCCCTTTCAGGGTGGGTAAGTGAGCACACTGAAGCTTTCTTT. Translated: CANNSLSGWVSEHTEAFF. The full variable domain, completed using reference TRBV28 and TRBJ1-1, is DVKVTQSSRYLVKRTGEKVFLECVQDMDHENMFWYRQDPGLGLRLIYFSYDVKMKEKGDIPEGYSVSREKKERFSLILESASTNQTSMYLCANNSLSGWVSEHTEAFFGQGTRLTVV.

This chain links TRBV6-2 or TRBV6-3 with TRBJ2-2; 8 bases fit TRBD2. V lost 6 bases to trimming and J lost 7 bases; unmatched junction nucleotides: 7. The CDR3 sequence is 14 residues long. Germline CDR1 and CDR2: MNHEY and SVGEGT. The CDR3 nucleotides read TGTGCCAGCAGCGAGGGACTAGTCTACGGGGAGCTGTTTTTT. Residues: CASSEGLVYGELFF.

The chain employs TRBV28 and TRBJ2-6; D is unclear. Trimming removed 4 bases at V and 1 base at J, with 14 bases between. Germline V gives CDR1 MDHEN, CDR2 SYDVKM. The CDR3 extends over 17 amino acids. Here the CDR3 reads CASSWVYTESGANVLTF. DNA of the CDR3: TGTGCCAGCAGTTGGGTCTACACAGAGTCTGGGGCCAACGTCCTGACTTTC.

CDR3 DNA sequence: TGTGCCAGCAGCTTGGGAGGCCAGCTCGACGAGCAGTACTTC. It specifies CASSLGGQLDEQYF. The chain recombines TRBV5-8 with TRBJ2-7, with D hard to call. The CDR3 has 14 amino acids. CDR1 is SGHTS and CDR2 is YDEGEE in the germline V gene. Between the trimmed V and J ends, which lost 0 bases and 5 bases, there was a span of 12 bases.

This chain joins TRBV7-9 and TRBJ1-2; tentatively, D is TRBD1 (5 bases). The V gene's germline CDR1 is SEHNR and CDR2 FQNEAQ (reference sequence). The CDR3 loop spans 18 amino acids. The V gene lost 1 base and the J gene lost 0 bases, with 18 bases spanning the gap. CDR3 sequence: CASSLGDSLLTSNYGYTF. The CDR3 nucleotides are TGTGCCAGCAGCTTAGGCGACAGCCTACTAACATCTAACTATGGCTACACCTTC.

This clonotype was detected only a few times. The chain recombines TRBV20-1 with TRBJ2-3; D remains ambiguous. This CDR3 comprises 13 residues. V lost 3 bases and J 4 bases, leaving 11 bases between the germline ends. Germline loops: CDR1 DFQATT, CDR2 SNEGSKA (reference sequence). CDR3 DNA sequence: TGCAGTGCTAGTCGGGTGTACGCAGATACGCAGTATTTT. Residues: CSASRVYADTQYF.

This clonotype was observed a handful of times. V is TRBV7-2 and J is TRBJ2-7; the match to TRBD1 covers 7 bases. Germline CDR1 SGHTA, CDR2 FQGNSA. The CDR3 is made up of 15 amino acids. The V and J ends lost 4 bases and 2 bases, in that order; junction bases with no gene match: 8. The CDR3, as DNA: TGTGCCAGCAGCTCCTCGACAGGGATAACCTACGAGCAGTACTTC. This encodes CASSSSTGITYEQYF.

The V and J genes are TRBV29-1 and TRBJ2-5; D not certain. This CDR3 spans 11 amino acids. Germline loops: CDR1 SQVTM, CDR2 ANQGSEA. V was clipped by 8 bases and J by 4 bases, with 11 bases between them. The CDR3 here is CSCNKGETQYF. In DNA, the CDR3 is TGCAGCTGCAATAAGGGAGAGACCCAGTACTTC. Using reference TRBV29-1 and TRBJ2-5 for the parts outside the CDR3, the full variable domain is SAVISQKPSRDICQRGTSLTIQCQVDSQVTMMFWYRQQPGQSLTLIATANQGSEATYESGFVIDKFPISRPNLTFSTLTVSNMSPEDSSIYLCSCNKGETQYFGPGTRLLVL.

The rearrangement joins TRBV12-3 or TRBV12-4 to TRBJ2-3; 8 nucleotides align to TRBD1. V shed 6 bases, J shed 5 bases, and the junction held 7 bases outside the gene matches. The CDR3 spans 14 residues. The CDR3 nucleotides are TGTGCCAGCAGCACTGACAGGGGAAAAGATACGCAGTATTTT. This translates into CASSTDRGKDTQYF.

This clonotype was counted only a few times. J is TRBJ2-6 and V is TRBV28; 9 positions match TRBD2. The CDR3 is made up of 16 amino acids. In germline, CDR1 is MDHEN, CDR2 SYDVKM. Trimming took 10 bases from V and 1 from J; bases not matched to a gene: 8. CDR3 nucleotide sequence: TGTGCCACAAAGCGGGGGGACCAATCTGGGGCCAACGTCCTGACTTTC. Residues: CATKRGDQSGANVLTF.

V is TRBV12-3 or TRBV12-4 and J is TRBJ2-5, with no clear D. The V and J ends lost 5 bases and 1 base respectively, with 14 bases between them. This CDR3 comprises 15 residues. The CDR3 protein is CASSNRNSPQETQYF. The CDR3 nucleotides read TGTGCCAGCAGTAACCGGAATAGCCCCCAAGAGACCCAGTACTTC.

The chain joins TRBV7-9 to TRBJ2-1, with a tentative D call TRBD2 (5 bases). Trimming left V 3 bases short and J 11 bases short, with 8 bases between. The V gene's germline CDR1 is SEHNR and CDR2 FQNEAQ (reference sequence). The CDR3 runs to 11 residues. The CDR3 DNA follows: TGTGCCAGCAGCTTGAGGGTTCAGCAGTTCTTC. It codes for CASSLRVQQFF. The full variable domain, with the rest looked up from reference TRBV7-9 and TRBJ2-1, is DTGVSQNPRHKITKRGQNVTFRCDPISEHNRLYWYRQTLGQGPEFLTYFQNEAQLEKSRLLSDRFSAERPKGSFSTLEIQRTEQGDSAMYLCASSLRVQQFFGPGTRLTVL.

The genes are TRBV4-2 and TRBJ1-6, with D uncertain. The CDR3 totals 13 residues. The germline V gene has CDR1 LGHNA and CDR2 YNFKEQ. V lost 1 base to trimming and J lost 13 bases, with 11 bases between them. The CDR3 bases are TGTGCCAGCAGCCAAGGGGTGATTCGTCCCCTCCACTTT. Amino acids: CASSQGVIRPLHF.

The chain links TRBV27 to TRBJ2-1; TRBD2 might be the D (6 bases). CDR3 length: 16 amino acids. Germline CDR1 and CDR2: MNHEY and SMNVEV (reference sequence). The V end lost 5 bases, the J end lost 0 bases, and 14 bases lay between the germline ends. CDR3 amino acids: CASSTQAGSSYNEQFF. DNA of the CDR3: TGTGCCAGCAGTACCCAAGCGGGCAGCTCCTACAATGAGCAGTTCTTC.

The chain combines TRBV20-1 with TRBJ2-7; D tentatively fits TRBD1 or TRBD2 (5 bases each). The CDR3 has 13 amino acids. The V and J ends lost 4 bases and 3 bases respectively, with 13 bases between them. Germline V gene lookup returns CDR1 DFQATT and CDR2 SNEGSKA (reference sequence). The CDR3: CSATRDLGYEQYF. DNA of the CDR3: TGCAGTGCTACCCGGGACCTCGGCTACGAGCAGTACTTC.

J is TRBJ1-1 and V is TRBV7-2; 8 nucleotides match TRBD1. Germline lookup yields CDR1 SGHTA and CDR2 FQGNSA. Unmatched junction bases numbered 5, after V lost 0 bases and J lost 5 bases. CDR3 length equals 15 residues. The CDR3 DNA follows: TGTGCCAGCAGCTTAGCGGACAGGGTTTGGACTGAAGCTTTCTTT. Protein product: CASSLADRVWTEAFF.

The CDR3 bases are TGCAGCGTTGAGGGGACGCTCAGCTCCTACAATGAGCAGTTCTTC. This translates into CSVEGTLSSYNEQFF. This rearrangement joins TRBV29-1 to TRBJ2-1; D may correspond to TRBD1 or TRBD2 (5 bases each). Germline V gives CDR1 SQVTM, CDR2 ANQGSEA. Trimming shortened V by 3 bases and J by 0 bases, and 12 bases separated the two germline ends. The CDR3 covers 15 residues.